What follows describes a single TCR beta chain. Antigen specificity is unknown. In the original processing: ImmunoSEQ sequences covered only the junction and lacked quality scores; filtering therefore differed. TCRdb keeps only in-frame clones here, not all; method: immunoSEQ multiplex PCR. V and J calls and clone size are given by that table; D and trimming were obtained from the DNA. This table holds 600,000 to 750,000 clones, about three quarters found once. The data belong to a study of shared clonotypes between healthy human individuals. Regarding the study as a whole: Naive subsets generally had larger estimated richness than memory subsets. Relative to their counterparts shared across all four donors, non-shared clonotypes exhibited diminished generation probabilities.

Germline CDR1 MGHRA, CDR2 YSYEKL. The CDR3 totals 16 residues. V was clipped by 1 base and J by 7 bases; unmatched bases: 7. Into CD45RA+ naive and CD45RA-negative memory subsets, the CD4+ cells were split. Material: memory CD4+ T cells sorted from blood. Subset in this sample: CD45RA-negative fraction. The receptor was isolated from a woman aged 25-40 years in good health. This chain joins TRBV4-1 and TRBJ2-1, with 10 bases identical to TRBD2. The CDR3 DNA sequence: TGCGCCAGCAGCCAAGTTCGTACTAGCGGGAAGAATGAGCAGTTCTTC. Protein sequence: CASSQVRTSGKNEQFF.